The clone carrying this T cell receptor (beta chain) was detected many times. The target antigen is unknown. This record comes from a study of T-cell reconstitution after alpha-beta-depleted transplantation in children. Study-level points and caveats: Most T-cell counts and diversity one year after the transplant came from T cells that were newly produced. Expanded graft clones numbering several hundred reportedly gave rise to alpha-beta T cells about two months after transplant.

Researchers prepared the TCRbeta library using unique molecular identifiers, the study reports. Each CDR3 protein gets one entry after TCRdb re-called the PCR reads with MiXCR. The repertoire holds approximately 300,000 distinct CDR3 sequences, with around 10% as singletons. Trimming left V 6 bases short and J 2 bases short, with 16 bases between. This CDR3 comprises 14 residues. CDR1 and CDR2 (germline): DFQATT, SNEGSKA (reference sequence). The sequence was obtained from a male patient aged 2-15 years who had a stem cell transplant for chronic granulomatous disease, so the T cells may come from the graft donor. The sequenced sample was peripheral blood, obtained 180 days after TCRalphabeta/CD19-depleted stem cell transplant. This rearrangement joins TRBV20-1 to TRBJ2-5; D is possibly TRBD1 (6 bases). Written as DNA, the CDR3 is TGCAGTGCATGGGTAGAGAGGGGGCAAGAGACCCAGTACTTC. Its translation: CSAWVERGQETQYF.